These T cell receptor beta chains were read from a single sample in a study of memory CD4+ T cells and cytomegalovirus serostatus. Sequencing was performed with immunoSEQ multiplex PCR; in TCRdb, only in-frame clones are kept and a portion is missing. The table records about 56,000 clones, roughly 87% of them present only once. The sequencing input was memory CD4+ T cells from blood. Receptors were obtained from an adult in good health and CMV-seronegative. Each CDR3 is given with its conserved first and last residue. Fields, in order: V gene, J gene, D gene, clone size, CDR3 protein, CDR3 DNA. D genes are given only for firm matches. Only part of the rows carry a size: once, few, many, or a class if the clone is expanded.

TRBV7-2	TRBJ1-4	.	.	CASSLGGRTNEKLFF	TGTGCCAGCAGCTTAGGGGGGCGAACTAATGAAAAACTGTTTTTT
TRBV5-5	TRBJ1-2	TRBD1	.	CASSLGTGGRYGYTF	TGTGCCAGCAGCCTGGGGACAGGGGGCCGGTATGGCTACACCTTC
TRBV5-6	TRBJ2-2	.	.	CASSLYLTGYNTGELFF	TGTGCCAGCAGCTTGTATCTTACAGGGTACAACACCGGGGAGCTGTTTTTT
TRBV7-3	TRBJ2-5	.	.	CASSITRGHQETQYF	TGTGCCAGCAGCATCACTAGGGGTCACCAAGAGACCCAGTACTTC
TRBV19	TRBJ1-2	.	.	CASSIPQTVYGYTF	TGTGCCAGTAGTATCCCTCAGACGGTCTATGGCTACACCTTC
TRBV7-2	TRBJ1-1	.	once	CASSSSQNTEAFF	TGTGCCAGCAGCTCCAGCCAGAACACTGAAGCTTTCTTT
TRBV6-5	TRBJ2-2	.	.	CASRRADLNTGELFF	TGTGCCAGCAGACGAGCGGATCTAAACACCGGGGAGCTGTTTTTT
TRBV19	TRBJ2-3	.	.	CATGVGATDTQYF	TGTGCCACAGGGGTCGGGGCCACAGATACGCAGTATTTT
TRBV7-2	TRBJ1-3	TRBD1	.	CASSLSPGGLGNTIYF	TGTGCCAGCAGCTTAAGCCCAGGGGGCTTGGGAAACACCATATATTTT
TRBV18	TRBJ1-3	.	.	CASSPQDSGYTIYF	TGTGCCAGCTCACCACAAGACTCCGGCTACACCATATATTTT
TRBV11-2	TRBJ1-6	.	.	CASSLGRLSSYNSPLHF	TGTGCCAGCAGCCTGGGGAGACTGAGCTCCTATAATTCACCCCTCCACTTT
TRBV7-8	TRBJ2-7	.	few	CASSPGRRPYEQYF	TGTGCCAGCAGCCCGGGACGGCGCCCCTACGAGCAGTACTTC
TRBV11-2	TRBJ2-5	TRBD1	.	CASSLRGQGTETQYF	TGTGCCAGCAGCTTACGCGGACAGGGTACAGAGACCCAGTACTTC
TRBV7-9	TRBJ1-2	.	.	CASSRGGDGYTF	TGTGCCAGCAGCCGCGGGGGGGATGGCTACACCTTC
TRBV18	TRBJ2-7	.	.	CASSRQQFTYEQYF	TGTGCCAGCTCACGACAACAGTTTACCTACGAGCAGTACTTC
TRBV5-4	TRBJ2-3	.	once	CASSFLQGPSGDTQYF	TGTGCCAGCAGCTTCCTCCAAGGGCCGAGTGGAGATACGCAGTATTTT
TRBV7-2	TRBJ2-3	TRBD2	once	CASSLAGGKGDTQYF	TGTGCCAGCAGCTTAGCGGGAGGGAAGGGAGATACGCAGTATTTT
TRBV10-3	TRBJ2-7	.	.	CAIRAPGRSLYEQYF	TGTGCCATCAGGGCTCCGGGACGGAGTTTATACGAGCAGTACTTC
TRBV27	TRBJ1-2	TRBD1	.	CASSLAGQGSSYGYTF	TGTGCCAGCAGTTTGGCCGGACAGGGGTCCTCCTATGGCTACACCTTC
TRBV19	TRBJ1-2	.	.	CASTYKGGGNYGYTF	TGTGCCAGTACCTACAAGGGGGGTGGCAACTATGGCTACACCTTC
TRBV11-2	TRBJ1-6	.	.	CASSPHRRDSPLHF	TGTGCCAGCAGCCCGCACAGGCGAGATTCACCCCTCCACTTT
TRBV19	TRBJ2-6	.	.	CASSSGDSGANVLTF	TGTGCCAGTAGTTCTGGGGATAGTGGGGCCAACGTCCTGACTTTC
TRBV28	TRBJ1-3	TRBD1	.	CASSGDRAGNTIYF	TGTGCCAGCAGTGGCGACAGGGCTGGAAACACCATATATTTT
TRBV25-1	TRBJ1-1	.	few	CASSGGGNTEAFF	TGTGCCAGCAGTGGAGGGGGGAACACTGAAGCTTTCTTT
TRBV2	TRBJ1-5	.	.	CASSEVTVYQPQHF	TGTGCCAGCAGTGAAGTTACAGTCTATCAGCCCCAGCATTTT
TRBV2	TRBJ2-6	.	.	CASSYQSSGANVLTF	TGTGCCAGCAGTTACCAGAGCTCTGGGGCCAACGTCCTGACTTTC
TRBV18	TRBJ1-4	.	.	CASSPRPPEKLFF	TGTGCCAGCTCACCAAGACCCCCTGAAAAACTGTTTTTT
TRBV6-1	TRBJ1-1	.	.	CASSEAGGTEAFF	TGTGCCAGCAGTGAAGCAGGGGGCACTGAAGCTTTCTTT
TRBV5-6	TRBJ1-2	.	.	CASSLAQPGIAYTF	TGTGCCAGCAGCTTGGCCCAACCAGGGATTGCCTACACCTTC
TRBV7-9	TRBJ1-1	.	once	CASSGEGSEAFF	TGTGCCAGCAGCGGCGAAGGGAGTGAAGCTTTCTTT
TRBV6-1	TRBJ2-7	.	.	CATGHSGYEQYF	TGTGCCACCGGACATTCCGGGTACGAGCAGTACTTC
TRBV5-4	TRBJ2-3	TRBD1	.	CASSSTPGQARDTQYF	TGTGCCAGCAGCTCGACGCCGGGACAGGCTAGAGATACGCAGTATTTT
TRBV27	TRBJ2-1	TRBD2	.	CASSLPSGGAYNEQFF	TGTGCCAGCAGTTTACCTAGCGGGGGGGCCTACAATGAGCAGTTCTTC
TRBV9	TRBJ1-3	TRBD1	.	CASSGDRLRSGNTIYF	TGTGCCAGCAGCGGGGACAGGCTTCGCTCTGGAAACACCATATATTTT
TRBV30	TRBJ1-1	.	.	CAWSDYTEAFF	TGTGCCTGGAGCGACTACACTGAAGCTTTCTTT
TRBV5-4	TRBJ2-5	TRBD2	.	CASSLGAGGPETQYF	TGTGCCAGCAGCTTGGGTGCGGGGGGGCCGGAGACCCAGTACTTC
TRBV12-2	TRBJ1-6	.	.	CASRNSRDRGPGNSPLHF	TGTGCAAGTCGCAATTCCCGGGACAGGGGGCCCGGTAATTCACCCCTCCACTTT
TRBV9	TRBJ1-4	TRBD1	.	CASSGGSGQGYEKLFF	TGTGCCAGCAGCGGGGGGAGCGGACAGGGATATGAAAAACTGTTTTTT
TRBV9	TRBJ2-3	.	few	CASSEPDYFVAQYF	TGTGCCAGCAGCGAACCGGACTACTTCGTTGCGCAGTATTTT
TRBV4-1	TRBJ1-1	.	.	CASSQVAQGTEAFF	TGCGCCAGCAGCCAAGTGGCGCAGGGAACTGAAGCTTTCTTT
TRBV10-3	TRBJ2-7	.	.	CAIRTEGLYEQYF	TGTGCCATCCGGACAGAGGGCCTCTACGAGCAGTACTTC
TRBV5-1	TRBJ1-1	.	.	CASRQDMNTEAFF	TGCGCCAGCAGACAGGACATGAACACTGAAGCTTTCTTT
TRBV9	TRBJ2-6	.	once	CASSVLSGAGANVLTF	TGTGCCAGCAGCGTACTCTCAGGGGCTGGGGCCAACGTCCTGACTTTC
TRBV7-2	TRBJ1-2	.	once	CASSYHEGYGYTF	TGTGCCAGCAGCTATCACGAGGGCTATGGCTACACCTTC
TRBV9	TRBJ2-1	.	.	CASSGRVYNEQFF	TGTGCCAGCAGCGGGAGGGTTTACAATGAGCAGTTCTTC
TRBV7-2	TRBJ2-1	TRBD2	.	CASRRGESYNEQFF	TGTGCCAGCAGGCGGGGGGAATCCTACAATGAGCAGTTCTTC
TRBV7-2	TRBJ1-6	TRBD1	.	CASSQRTGGSSPLHF	TGTGCCAGCAGCCAGCGGACAGGGGGTAGTTCACCCCTCCACTTT
TRBV5-1	TRBJ2-2	TRBD1	.	CASRRTGENTGELFF	TGCGCCAGCCGAAGGACAGGGGAGAACACCGGGGAGCTGTTTTTT
TRBV15	TRBJ1-2	TRBD1	.	CATSRGQGEGYTF	TGTGCCACCAGCAGAGGACAGGGAGAGGGCTACACCTTC
TRBV7-7	TRBJ2-5	TRBD2	.	CASSRTLAGGRMETQYF	TGTGCTAGCAGCCGGACCCTAGCGGGGGGGCGGATGGAGACCCAGTACTTC
TRBV2	TRBJ2-7	TRBD1	.	CASRHRDSTYEQYF	TGTGCCAGCAGACACCGGGACAGCACCTACGAGCAGTACTTC